This T cell receptor (beta chain) was documented in a study of CD8+ T cells in alopecia areata. Across the study: At a dose of 5 to 10 mg twice daily, oral tofacitinib was given to treated patients. General study findings and limits: Within the top 100, expanded CD8+ clones significantly decreased with tofacitinib, as did scalp clonality. Alopecia totalis/universalis scalp especially showed more expanded CD8+ clones than normal scalp.

Sequencing templates came from extracted RNA that was reverse transcribed into cDNA. Clones were sequenced by immunoSEQ multiplex PCR, and TCRdb holds only the in-frame ones, with some missing. The data show 150,000 to 200,000 clones, 40% to 55% seen once. This clone was seen a few times. Its target is not known. Treatment denoted: oral pan-JAK inhibitor, 5-10 mg twice daily. Peripheral blood and lesional scalp punch biopsies came from alopecia areata patients. CDR3 length: 13 amino acids. The V gene end was trimmed by 8 bases and the J gene end by 10 bases; junction bases not matched to a gene: 9. Germline lookup yields CDR1 MNHEY and CDR2 SMNVEV (reference sequence).

Sample: CD8+ T cells sorted from blood, taken around week 54, from a patient treated with tofacitinib. This chain joins TRBV27 and TRBJ2-3; 10 bases fit TRBD1. The sequence derives from a human donor with alopecia areata. The CDR3 bases are TGTGCCAGCCGGGACAGGGGTTCCCCGGCGCAGTATTTT. Translated: CASRDRGSPAQYF.